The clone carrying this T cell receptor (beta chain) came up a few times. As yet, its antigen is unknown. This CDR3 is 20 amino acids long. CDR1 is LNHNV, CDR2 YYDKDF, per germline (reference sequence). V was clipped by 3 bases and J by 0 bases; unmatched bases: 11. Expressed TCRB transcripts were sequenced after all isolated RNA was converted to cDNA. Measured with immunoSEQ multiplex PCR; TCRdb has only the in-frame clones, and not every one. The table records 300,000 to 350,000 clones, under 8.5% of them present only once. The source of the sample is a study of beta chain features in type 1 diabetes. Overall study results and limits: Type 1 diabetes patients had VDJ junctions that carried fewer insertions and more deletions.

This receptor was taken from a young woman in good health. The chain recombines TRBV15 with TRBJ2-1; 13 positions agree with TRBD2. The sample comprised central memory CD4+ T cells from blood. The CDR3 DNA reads TGTGCCACCAGCAGGCTGAGACTAGCGGGAGGCCACAGCTCCTACAATGAGCAGTTCTTC. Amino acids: CATSRLRLAGGHSSYNEQFF.